This is a list of T cell receptor beta chains from one sample in a study of T cell responses to AZD1222 COVID-19 vaccine. Measured with immunoSEQ multiplex PCR; TCRdb has only the in-frame clones, and not every one. The sample contains around 35,000 clones, approximately 84% of which appear only once. The sequencing used peripheral blood, collected 28 days after the second AZD1222 dose. The receptors stem from an adult who received the AZD1222 COVID-19 vaccine. Each CDR3 is given with its conserved first and last residue. The D gene is left open where the match is weak. A clone size is listed for some rows: how often the clone was seen (once, few, many), or a class if it is expanded.

cdr3_length: 17; j_call: TRBJ2-1; d_call: .; v_call: TRBV19; clone_size: .; cdr3_aa: CASTPPAGFGSYNEQFF; cdr3_nt: TGTGCCAGTACCCCCCCGGCAGGTTTTGGCTCCTACAATGAGCAGTTCTTC
cdr3_length: 15; j_call: TRBJ1-1; d_call: .; v_call: TRBV3-1/TRBV3-2; clone_size: few; cdr3_aa: CASRVGRGYDTEAFF; cdr3_nt: TGTGCCAGCAGAGTTGGTCGGGGTTATGACACTGAAGCTTTCTTT
cdr3_length: 15; j_call: TRBJ2-2; d_call: TRBD1; v_call: TRBV5-1; clone_size: .; cdr3_aa: CASTRQGRGTGELFF; cdr3_nt: TGCGCCAGCACTCGACAGGGAAGAGGCACCGGGGAGCTGTTTTTT
cdr3_length: 14; j_call: TRBJ2-5; d_call: .; v_call: TRBV6-5; clone_size: .; cdr3_aa: CASINYGNQETQYF; cdr3_nt: TGTGCCAGCATAAACTACGGCAACCAAGAGACCCAGTACTTC
cdr3_length: 13; j_call: TRBJ1-1; d_call: .; v_call: TRBV30; clone_size: .; cdr3_aa: CAWSVLRNTEAFF; cdr3_nt: TGTGCCTGGAGTGTACTGAGGAACACTGAAGCTTTCTTT
cdr3_length: 12; j_call: TRBJ2-7; d_call: .; v_call: TRBV5-4; clone_size: .; cdr3_aa: CASSFYRTKQYF; cdr3_nt: TGTGCCAGCAGCTTTTATAGGACGAAGCAGTACTTC
cdr3_length: 16; j_call: TRBJ1-2; d_call: TRBD1; v_call: TRBV4-1; clone_size: once; cdr3_aa: CASSQAGQGINYGYTF; cdr3_nt: TGCGCCAGCAGCCAAGCCGGACAGGGAATAAACTATGGCTACACCTTC
cdr3_length: 16; j_call: TRBJ2-7; d_call: .; v_call: TRBV30; clone_size: .; cdr3_aa: CAWSLKDSKGAYEQYF; cdr3_nt: TGTGCCTGGAGTCTCAAGGACTCAAAGGGGGCCTACGAGCAGTACTTC
cdr3_length: 14; j_call: TRBJ1-2; d_call: TRBD1; v_call: TRBV2; clone_size: .; cdr3_aa: CASSDTGGPYGYTF; cdr3_nt: TGTGCCAGCAGTGACACAGGGGGCCCCTATGGCTACACCTTC
cdr3_length: 13; j_call: TRBJ2-2; d_call: .; v_call: TRBV6-4; clone_size: few; cdr3_aa: CASSDSDTGELFF; cdr3_nt: TGTGCCAGCAGTGACTCTGACACCGGGGAGCTGTTTTTT
cdr3_length: 13; j_call: TRBJ2-2; d_call: .; v_call: TRBV28; clone_size: .; cdr3_aa: CASSQKYTGELFF; cdr3_nt: TGTGCCAGCAGCCAGAAATACACCGGGGAGCTGTTTTTT
cdr3_length: 10; j_call: TRBJ2-7; d_call: .; v_call: TRBV19; clone_size: .; cdr3_aa: CRGGVYEQYF; cdr3_nt: TGTAGGGGGGGAGTCTACGAGCAGTACTTC
cdr3_length: 13; j_call: TRBJ1-5; d_call: .; v_call: TRBV3-1/TRBV3-2; clone_size: .; cdr3_aa: CASSQGDNQPQHF; cdr3_nt: TGTGCCAGCAGCCAAGGGGATAATCAGCCCCAGCATTTT
cdr3_length: 16; j_call: TRBJ2-5; d_call: TRBD2; v_call: TRBV5-1; clone_size: .; cdr3_aa: CASSVGLAGFVETQYF; cdr3_nt: TGCGCCAGCAGCGTGGGACTAGCGGGGTTCGTCGAGACCCAGTACTTC
cdr3_length: 12; j_call: TRBJ1-2; d_call: .; v_call: TRBV7-8; clone_size: .; cdr3_aa: CASSLSGAGYTF; cdr3_nt: TGTGCCAGCAGCCTTTCGGGGGCTGGCTACACCTTC
cdr3_length: 14; j_call: TRBJ2-1; d_call: TRBD2; v_call: TRBV28; clone_size: .; cdr3_aa: CASITSGRYNEQFF; cdr3_nt: TGTGCCAGCATAACGAGCGGGAGGTACAATGAGCAGTTCTTC
cdr3_length: 10; j_call: TRBJ1-1; d_call: .; v_call: TRBV13; clone_size: .; cdr3_aa: CASSNTEAFF; cdr3_nt: TGTGCCAGCAGCAACACTGAAGCTTTCTTT
cdr3_length: 14; j_call: TRBJ1-6; d_call: .; v_call: TRBV5-1; clone_size: .; cdr3_aa: CASSLEGPNSPLHF; cdr3_nt: TGCGCCAGCAGCTTGGAAGGGCCCAATTCACCCCTCCACTTT
cdr3_length: 13; j_call: TRBJ2-7; d_call: .; v_call: TRBV19; clone_size: .; cdr3_aa: CASSRVQLGEQYF; cdr3_nt: TGTGCCAGTAGTAGGGTGCAGTTGGGCGAGCAGTACTTC
cdr3_length: 15; j_call: TRBJ1-2; d_call: .; v_call: TRBV19; clone_size: .; cdr3_aa: CASSVRTELLRGYTF; cdr3_nt: TGTGCCAGTAGTGTGAGGACAGAACTATTGAGAGGCTACACCTTC
cdr3_length: 14; j_call: TRBJ2-7; d_call: TRBD1; v_call: TRBV2; clone_size: .; cdr3_aa: CASSNRDRVYEQYF; cdr3_nt: TGTGCCAGCAGCAACCGGGACAGGGTTTACGAGCAGTACTTC
cdr3_length: 14; j_call: TRBJ1-2; d_call: .; v_call: TRBV6-1; clone_size: .; cdr3_aa: CASSEGNRVDGYTF; cdr3_nt: TGTGCCAGCAGTGAAGGGAACAGGGTGGACGGCTACACCTTC
cdr3_length: 14; j_call: TRBJ1-5; d_call: TRBD1; v_call: TRBV7-2; clone_size: .; cdr3_aa: CASSPGQGSQPQHF; cdr3_nt: TGTGCCAGCAGCCCGGGACAGGGAAGTCAGCCCCAGCATTTT
cdr3_length: 12; j_call: TRBJ1-1; d_call: .; v_call: TRBV6-5; clone_size: .; cdr3_aa: CASIAGTTEAFF; cdr3_nt: TGTGCCAGCATTGCAGGAACCACTGAAGCTTTCTTT
cdr3_length: 14; j_call: TRBJ2-7; d_call: TRBD2; v_call: TRBV7-3; clone_size: .; cdr3_aa: CASSPLAGGLEQYF; cdr3_nt: TGTGCCAGCAGCCCATTAGCGGGGGGCTTAGAGCAGTACTTC
cdr3_length: 17; j_call: TRBJ2-5; d_call: .; v_call: TRBV11-2; clone_size: few; cdr3_aa: CASSPLWGVAGVGTQYF; cdr3_nt: TGTGCCAGCAGCCCACTGTGGGGGGTAGCCGGTGTGGGGACCCAGTACTTC
cdr3_length: 14; j_call: TRBJ2-2; d_call: .; v_call: TRBV29-1; clone_size: .; cdr3_aa: CSVGGQSNTGELFF; cdr3_nt: TGCAGCGTGGGGGGACAGTCGAACACCGGGGAGCTGTTTTTT
cdr3_length: 13; j_call: TRBJ2-7; d_call: .; v_call: TRBV5-1; clone_size: .; cdr3_aa: CASSLGTFYEQYF; cdr3_nt: TGCGCCAGCAGCTTGGGGACCTTCTACGAGCAGTACTTC
cdr3_length: 14; j_call: TRBJ2-2; d_call: .; v_call: TRBV6-4; clone_size: .; cdr3_aa: CASRGDPNTGELFF; cdr3_nt: TGTGCCAGCCGTGGGGACCCGAACACCGGGGAGCTGTTTTTT
cdr3_length: 17; j_call: TRBJ2-7; d_call: TRBD2; v_call: TRBV27; clone_size: .; cdr3_aa: CASSPLGRSGGSYEQYF; cdr3_nt: TGTGCCAGCAGTCCCCTCGGTAGGAGCGGGGGGTCCTACGAGCAGTACTTC
cdr3_length: 15; j_call: TRBJ2-6; d_call: .; v_call: TRBV7-3; clone_size: .; cdr3_aa: CASSSDSSGANVLTF; cdr3_nt: TGTGCCAGCAGCTCGGACAGCTCTGGGGCCAACGTCCTGACTTTC
cdr3_length: 12; j_call: TRBJ1-5; d_call: .; v_call: TRBV27; clone_size: once; cdr3_aa: CASSDFREPQHF; cdr3_nt: TGTGCCAGCAGTGACTTTCGGGAGCCCCAGCATTTT
cdr3_length: 16; j_call: TRBJ2-1; d_call: .; v_call: TRBV3-1/TRBV3-2; clone_size: .; cdr3_aa: CALRAKGPTSYNEQFF; cdr3_nt: TGTGCCCTAAGGGCCAAGGGACCAACGTCCTACAATGAGCAGTTCTTC
cdr3_length: 15; j_call: TRBJ2-3; d_call: .; v_call: TRBV6-1; clone_size: .; cdr3_aa: CASSEADGSTDTQYF; cdr3_nt: TGTGCCAGCAGTGAAGCGGACGGGAGCACAGATACGCAGTATTTT
cdr3_length: 13; j_call: TRBJ2-7; d_call: .; v_call: TRBV5-1; clone_size: .; cdr3_aa: CASSLQGLDEQYF; cdr3_nt: TGCGCCAGCAGCTTACAGGGTCTGGACGAGCAGTACTTC
cdr3_length: 16; j_call: TRBJ2-5; d_call: .; v_call: TRBV15; clone_size: .; cdr3_aa: CATSRDLVSHQETQYF; cdr3_nt: TGTGCCACCAGCAGAGATCTTGTCTCTCATCAAGAGACCCAGTACTTC
cdr3_length: 14; j_call: TRBJ2-2; d_call: .; v_call: TRBV14; clone_size: .; cdr3_aa: CASSQDHRVGELFF; cdr3_nt: TGTGCCAGCAGCCAAGATCATAGGGTCGGGGAGCTGTTTTTT
cdr3_length: 16; j_call: TRBJ2-1; d_call: TRBD2; v_call: TRBV28; clone_size: .; cdr3_aa: CASSSPASGAYNEQFF; cdr3_nt: TGTGCCAGCAGTTCTCCTGCTAGCGGGGCCTACAATGAGCAGTTCTTC
cdr3_length: 13; j_call: TRBJ2-3; d_call: .; v_call: TRBV2; clone_size: few; cdr3_aa: CASFSTSTDTQYF; cdr3_nt: TGTGCCAGCTTTAGCACGAGCACAGATACGCAGTATTTT
cdr3_length: 14; j_call: TRBJ2-3; d_call: TRBD2; v_call: TRBV30; clone_size: .; cdr3_aa: CAWVKRGRTDTQYF; cdr3_nt: TGTGCCTGGGTTAAGCGGGGCCGCACAGATACGCAGTATTTT
cdr3_length: 17; j_call: TRBJ1-3; d_call: .; v_call: TRBV21-1; clone_size: .; cdr3_aa: CASITSARDNSGNTIYF; cdr3_nt: TGTGCCAGCATCACTTCTGCGCGGGACAACTCTGGAAACACCATATATTTT
cdr3_length: 16; j_call: TRBJ1-5; d_call: .; v_call: TRBV30; clone_size: .; cdr3_aa: CAWSSVGRGSNQPQHF; cdr3_nt: TGTGCCTGGAGTAGTGTAGGTCGGGGTAGCAATCAGCCCCAGCATTTT
cdr3_length: 11; j_call: TRBJ2-7; d_call: .; v_call: TRBV7-6; clone_size: .; cdr3_aa: CASSSLGEQYF; cdr3_nt: TGTGCCAGCAGCTCCCTCGGCGAGCAGTACTTC
cdr3_length: 14; j_call: TRBJ2-7; d_call: TRBD2; v_call: TRBV3-1/TRBV3-2; clone_size: .; cdr3_aa: CASSQASGRDEQYF; cdr3_nt: TGTGCCAGCAGCCAAGCCAGCGGGAGGGACGAGCAGTACTTC
cdr3_length: 14; j_call: TRBJ1-1; d_call: .; v_call: TRBV15; clone_size: .; cdr3_aa: CATSSQQGVTEAFF; cdr3_nt: TGTGCCACCAGCAGCCAACAGGGTGTCACTGAAGCTTTCTTT
cdr3_length: 16; j_call: TRBJ1-6; d_call: TRBD1; v_call: TRBV7-9; clone_size: .; cdr3_aa: CASRAAGGSYNSPLHF; cdr3_nt: TGTGCCAGCAGGGCTGCAGGGGGCTCCTATAATTCACCCCTCCACTTT
cdr3_length: 16; j_call: TRBJ2-1; d_call: TRBD2; v_call: TRBV7-9; clone_size: .; cdr3_aa: CASSLGAGGHFDEQFF; cdr3_nt: TGTGCCAGCAGCTTAGGAGCGGGGGGTCACTTCGATGAGCAGTTCTTC
cdr3_length: 13; j_call: TRBJ2-3; d_call: TRBD2; v_call: TRBV30; clone_size: .; cdr3_aa: CALTSGALVTQYF; cdr3_nt: TGTGCCTTGACTAGCGGAGCTCTTGTTACGCAGTATTTT
cdr3_length: 13; j_call: TRBJ1-5; d_call: .; v_call: TRBV30; clone_size: .; cdr3_aa: CAWSVQLNQPQHF; cdr3_nt: TGTGCCTGGAGTGTTCAGCTCAATCAGCCCCAGCATTTT
cdr3_length: 14; j_call: TRBJ1-6; d_call: .; v_call: TRBV10-3; clone_size: .; cdr3_aa: CAISDIGTNSPLHF; cdr3_nt: TGTGCCATCAGTGATATAGGGACCAATTCACCCCTCCACTTT
cdr3_length: 14; j_call: TRBJ2-5; d_call: .; v_call: TRBV11-2; clone_size: once; cdr3_aa: CASSLRQLGETQYF; cdr3_nt: TGTGCCAGCAGCTTACGACAGTTGGGAGAGACCCAGTACTTC
cdr3_length: 13; j_call: TRBJ1-6; d_call: .; v_call: TRBV6-4; clone_size: once; cdr3_aa: CARVGLYNSPLHF; cdr3_nt: TGTGCCAGGGTGGGCTTATATAATTCACCCCTCCACTTT
cdr3_length: 17; j_call: TRBJ2-3; d_call: TRBD2; v_call: TRBV7-2; clone_size: .; cdr3_aa: CASSSRLAGGEGDTQYF; cdr3_nt: TGTGCCAGCAGCTCCAGACTAGCGGGGGGCGAAGGAGATACGCAGTATTTT
cdr3_length: 16; j_call: TRBJ2-3; d_call: TRBD2; v_call: TRBV19; clone_size: .; cdr3_aa: CASSLRTSGGTDTQYF; cdr3_nt: TGTGCCAGTAGTCTCAGGACTAGCGGGGGAACAGATACGCAGTATTTT
cdr3_length: 14; j_call: TRBJ1-6; d_call: .; v_call: TRBV27; clone_size: few; cdr3_aa: CASSLWAKNSPLHF; cdr3_nt: TGTGCCAGCAGTTTATGGGCCAAGAATTCACCCCTCCACTTT
cdr3_length: 15; j_call: TRBJ2-5; d_call: TRBD1; v_call: TRBV19; clone_size: .; cdr3_aa: CASSPRGQTGETQYF; cdr3_nt: TGTGCCAGTAGTCCCAGGGGGCAAACGGGAGAGACCCAGTACTTC
cdr3_length: 13; j_call: TRBJ2-3; d_call: .; v_call: TRBV19; clone_size: once; cdr3_aa: CASSAFLADTQYF; cdr3_nt: TGTGCCAGTAGTGCTTTCTTAGCAGATACGCAGTATTTT
cdr3_length: 11; j_call: TRBJ2-1; d_call: .; v_call: TRBV28; clone_size: .; cdr3_aa: CASSFYNEQFF; cdr3_nt: TGTGCCAGCAGTTTTTACAATGAGCAGTTCTTC
cdr3_length: 15; j_call: TRBJ2-2; d_call: TRBD2; v_call: TRBV28; clone_size: few; cdr3_aa: CASSRTSAATGELFF; cdr3_nt: TGTGCCAGCAGTCGAACTAGCGCGGCCACCGGGGAGCTGTTTTTT
cdr3_length: 12; j_call: TRBJ1-6; d_call: .; v_call: TRBV28; clone_size: .; cdr3_aa: CATVGEHSPLHF; cdr3_nt: TGTGCCACAGTCGGGGAGCATTCACCCCTCCACTTT